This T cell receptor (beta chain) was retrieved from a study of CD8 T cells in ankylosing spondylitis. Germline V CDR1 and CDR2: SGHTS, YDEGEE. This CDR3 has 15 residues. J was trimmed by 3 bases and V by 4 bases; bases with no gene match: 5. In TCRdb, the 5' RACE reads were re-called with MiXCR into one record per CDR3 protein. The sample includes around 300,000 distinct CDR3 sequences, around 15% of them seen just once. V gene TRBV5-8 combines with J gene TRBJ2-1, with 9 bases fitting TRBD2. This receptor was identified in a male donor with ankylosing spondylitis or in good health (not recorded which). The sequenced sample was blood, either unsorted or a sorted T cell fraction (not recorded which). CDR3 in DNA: TGTGCCAGCAGCGTGGGACTAGCAGACTACAATGAGCAGTTCTTC. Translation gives CASSVGLADYNEQFF.